This T cell receptor beta chain was documented in a study of identical twins. This clonotype was recorded at least ten times. The cDNA had a unique molecular identifier and a template-switch universal primer site. Using its own MiXCR run on the 5' RACE reads, TCRdb lists one record per CDR3 protein. The sample includes about 500,000 distinct CDR3 sequences, about 13% of them seen just once. Another study also made use of these data, one on yellow fever vaccine responses in identical twins.

This TCR was recovered from a woman under 30 in good health. The sequencing sample was made of CD4+ T cells sorted from blood.

In DNA, the CDR3 is TGCAGCGCTGGGGATGCGCGGGACTACGAGCAGTACTTC. Protein sequence: CSAGDARDYEQYF. This rearrangement joins TRBV29-1 to TRBJ2-7; TRBD2 is a possible D gene (6 bases). The V end lost 7 bases, the J end lost 3 bases, and 16 bases lay between the germline ends. The germline gives CDR1 SQVTM, CDR2 ANQGSEA. This CDR3 has 13 amino acids.